The clone carrying this T cell receptor beta chain was detected a few times. The entry originates in a study of response to subunit inactivated influenza vaccine. TCRdb fed the RT-PCR reads into MiXCR, producing one record per CDR3 protein. The sample has 650,000 or so distinct CDR3 sequences; around 15% are singletons. The CDR3 sequence is 13 residues long. The J segment lost 8 bases and the V segment lost 6 bases, leaving 5 bases of the junction unmatched. The sequence was obtained from a man aged 50-60 years who received an inactivated influenza vaccine. The rearrangement joins TRBV12-3 or TRBV12-4 to TRBJ2-1; 9 bases are a match to TRBD1. Sequencing used PBMCs from blood, obtained around 15 days before vaccination. The chain's CDR3 is CASRGTGRDEQFF. CDR3 nucleotides: TGTGCCAGCAGGGGGACAGGGCGTGATGAGCAGTTCTTC.